These 22 T cell receptor beta chains were all obtained from the same sample, sequenced in a study of cytomegalovirus exposure and HLA in healthy donors. A multiplex PCR was run with 60 Vbeta primers and 13 Jbeta primers. Data came from immunoSEQ multiplex PCR; TCRdb stores just in-frame clones and leaves some out. This table has some 110,000 clones, about 70% appearing once. Sequencing input: PBMCs. The receptors were sampled from a woman in her 30s in good health and CMV-seronegative.

This clone was picked up a small number of times. The chain carries TRBV28 and TRBJ2-3; 7 nucleotides line up with TRBD2. J lost 3 bases, V lost 7 bases, and 7 bases had no gene match. In germline, CDR1 is MDHEN, CDR2 SYDVKM. This CDR3 is built from 14 residues. The CDR3 sequence: CASNLAGETDTQYF. The CDR3 DNA sequence: TGTGCCAGCAATTTGGCGGGAGAAACAGATACGCAGTATTTT.

The rearrangement joins TRBV5-6 to TRBJ1-4, with D unclear. V was pared by 2 bases and J by 3 bases, with 8 bases between. Germline V CDR1 and CDR2: SGHDT, YYEEEE. The CDR3 is made up of 14 amino acids. CDR3 DNA: TGTGCCAGCAGCTTAGTAGCCCCTAATGAAAAACTGTTTTTT. Residues: CASSLVAPNEKLFF.

The rearrangement joins TRBV5-1 to TRBJ1-1; 8 positions agree with TRBD1. V shed 2 bases, J shed 2 bases, and the junction held 5 bases outside the gene matches. The CDR3 runs 15 residues. Germline CDR1 is SGHRS and CDR2 is YFSETQ. The CDR3 region is CASSLVQGANTEAFF. The CDR3 region has the DNA TGCGCCAGCAGCTTAGTTCAGGGGGCTAACACTGAAGCTTTCTTT.

This clone was detected once. The chain joins TRBV27 to TRBJ1-1; D is ambiguous. The V end lost 5 bases, the J end lost 6 bases, and 7 bases lay between the germline ends. CDR1 and CDR2 (germline): MNHEY, SMNVEV (reference sequence). CDR3 length: 11 residues. In nucleotides, the CDR3 is TGTGCCAGCAGTAGCGGGTCTGAAGCTTTCTTT. Translating it yields CASSSGSEAFF.

The chain joins TRBV4-1 to TRBJ2-1, with TRBD2 matching over 8 bases. The CDR3 totals 19 residues. Trimming at V came to 0 bases and at J to 7 bases, leaving 17 bases not matched to a gene. Germline V gene lookup returns CDR1 MGHRA and CDR2 YSYEKL. CDR3: CASSQDWSPQAGAMNEQFF. The DNA for the CDR3 is TGCGCCAGCAGCCAAGATTGGAGCCCCCAAGCGGGAGCGATGAATGAGCAGTTCTTC.

The rearrangement links TRBV19 to TRBJ1-6; 8 nucleotides align to TRBD1. Germline V gene data show CDR1 as LNHDA and CDR2 as SQIVND (reference sequence). CDR3 length: 14 residues. V dropped 3 bases and J dropped 9; count of bases not matched to a gene: 4. This CDR3 reads CASSMGQEFSPLHF. The CDR3 DNA sequence: TGTGCCAGTAGTATGGGACAGGAGTTTTCACCCCTCCACTTT.

This clone appeared a few times. J is TRBJ1-4 and V is TRBV5-4; D is perhaps TRBD1 (5 bases). V was clipped by 4 bases and J by 5 bases, with 18 bases between them. Germline CDR1 SGHNT, CDR2 YYREEE (reference sequence). The CDR3 length is 16 residues. In nucleotides, the CDR3 is TGTGCCAGCAGCGCGATAGTCGGGGGGTCGAATGAAAAACTGTTTTTT. Translation gives CASSAIVGGSNEKLFF.

The gene calls are TRBV15 and TRBJ2-7; D is unclear. Trimming stripped 4 bases from V and 6 bases from J, with 10 bases between. The CDR3 extends over 12 amino acids. Germline V lookup: CDR1 LNHNV, CDR2 YYDKDF (reference sequence). This CDR3 is CATSTRHGEQYF. CDR3 coding DNA: TGTGCCACCAGCACCAGGCACGGCGAGCAGTACTTC.

This clone was counted a few times. V is TRBV21-1 and J is TRBJ1-1. TRBV21-1 is a pseudogene locus. CDR3 size: 16 residues. The CDR3 DNA reads TGTGCCAGCAGCAAAGGGAGGGAGGACCTACACACTGAAGCTTTCTTT. Translation gives CASSKGREDLHTEAFF.

The gene calls are TRBV19 and TRBJ1-2; no definite D call. Germline CDR1 LNHDA, CDR2 SQIVND (reference sequence). The CDR3 spans 12 residues. V dropped 7 bases and J dropped 8 bases, with 14 bases sitting between them. CDR3 in amino acids: CASNEGRVGYTF. CDR3 coding DNA: TGTGCCAGTAATGAGGGTAGGGTAGGCTACACCTTC.

This clone has just a few counts. The chain uses TRBV6-6 and TRBJ1-2; no reliable D call. The V end was cut by 6 bases, the J end by 5 bases, with 13 bases between. The CDR3 is made up of 13 amino acids. Germline lookup yields CDR1 MNHNY and CDR2 SVGAGI (reference sequence). CDR3 nucleotides: TGTGCCAGCAGGACGGGAACGGATTATGGCTACACCTTC. This translates into CASRTGTDYGYTF.

CDR3 coding DNA: TGTGCCAGCAGTTTAAAGGGACCAGGGGACGTTTTGAGCAATCAGCCCCAGCATTTT. Its protein is CASSLKGPGDVLSNQPQHF. This chain joins TRBV27 and TRBJ1-5; perhaps TRBD1 as D (6 bases). V lost 2 bases and J 1 base, leaving 21 bases between the germline ends. The CDR3 is 19 residues long. Germline V lookup: CDR1 MNHEY, CDR2 SMNVEV (reference sequence).

This clone was observed a handful of times. The chain's CDR3 is CASSSQHYGYTF. The CDR3 DNA follows: TGTGCCAGCAGTTCACAGCACTATGGCTACACCTTC. The gene calls are TRBV28 and TRBJ1-2; D is undetermined. Per germline, CDR1 MDHEN and CDR2 SYDVKM. V lost 4 bases and J lost 3, with 6 bases in between. The CDR3 sequence is 12 residues long.

This rearrangement joins TRBV7-8 to TRBJ1-2, with 9 bases identical to TRBD1. Trimming at V came to 3 bases and at J to 7 bases, leaving 9 bases not matched to a gene. The CDR3 totals 15 residues. The germline V gene has CDR1 SGHVS and CDR2 FQNEAQ. The DNA for the CDR3 is TGTGCCAGCAGCTTCACCGGGACAGGGCCGAGTGGCTACACCTTC. It encodes CASSFTGTGPSGYTF.

The V gene is TRBV7-2, the J gene TRBJ1-1; a weak D match, TRBD1 (5 bases). Between the trimmed V and J ends, which lost 5 bases and 3 bases, there was a span of 13 bases. The CDR3 sequence is 14 residues long. Germline V lookup: CDR1 SGHTA, CDR2 FQGNSA. The CDR3 DNA reads as TGTGCCAGCAGCCTCAGGGCGAAGGACACTGAAGCTTTCTTT. Its translation: CASSLRAKDTEAFF.

This clone was seen more than once but under ten times. The chain recombines TRBV6-6 with TRBJ1-5, with 7 bases identical to TRBD1. The CDR3 contains 15 residues. The ends lost 5 bases at V and 2 bases at J; junction bases unmatched: 6. Germline-derived CDR1 and CDR2 are MNHNY and SVGAGI (reference sequence). CDR3 loop: CASSPDRAGNQPQHF. The DNA for the CDR3 is TGTGCCAGCAGTCCCGACAGGGCGGGCAATCAGCCCCAGCATTTT.

The chain carries TRBV7-6 and TRBJ2-7, with 7 bases identical to TRBD1. After removal of 5 bases from V and 2 bases from J, the junction contained 6 bases not matched to a gene. Germline lookup yields CDR1 SGHVS and CDR2 FNYEAQ. CDR3 length equals 14 residues. DNA of the CDR3: TGTGCCAGCAGCCCCCGGGACAGAACCTACGAGCAGTACTTC. This translates into CASSPRDRTYEQYF.

The chain couples TRBV7-3 to TRBJ1-1, with 8 positions matching TRBD1. This CDR3 has 13 residues. Germline V gives CDR1 SGHTA, CDR2 FQGTGA. After removal of 5 bases from V and 7 bases from J, the junction contained 6 bases not matched to a gene. The CDR3 nucleotides are TGTGCCAGCAGCCCTCCAGGGGGCAGTGAAGCTTTCTTT. It yields the protein CASSPPGGSEAFF.

The chain uses TRBV6-6 and TRBJ1-3; 7 nucleotides agree with TRBD1. Per germline, CDR1 MNHNY and CDR2 SVGAGI (reference sequence). Trimming at V came to 7 bases and at J to 4 bases, leaving 7 bases not matched to a gene. The CDR3 covers 14 residues. CDR3 protein: CASNNRDRGNTIYF. The CDR3 DNA sequence: TGTGCCAGCAACAACCGGGACAGAGGAAACACCATATATTTT.

The chain carries TRBV5-1 and TRBJ2-7, with TRBD1 matching 9 bases. Looked up from germline, CDR1 is SGHRS and CDR2 is YFSETQ. The CDR3 is 16 amino acids. The V and J ends lost 4 bases and 6 bases, in that order; junction bases with no gene match: 14. CDR3 sequence (DNA): TGCGCCAGCAGCATCCATACAGGGGGCGAGAGAGGCGAGCAGTACTTC. Amino acids: CASSIHTGGERGEQYF.

This clone has more than one count but fewer than ten. This rearrangement joins TRBV19 to TRBJ2-7; tentatively, D is TRBD2 (5 bases). V was trimmed by 9 bases and J by 2 bases, leaving 5 bases between them. Germline CDR1 and CDR2: LNHDA and SQIVND (reference sequence). CDR3 size: 10 residues. CDR3 sequence (DNA): TGTGCCAGCGGGACCTACGAGCAGTACTTC. Encoded protein: CASGTYEQYF. The whole variable domain, remainder taken from reference TRBV19 and TRBJ2-7, is DGGITQSPKYLFRKEGQNVTLSCEQNLNHDAMYWYRQDPGQGLRLIYYSQIVNDFQKGDIAEGYSVSREKKESFPLTVTSAQKNPTAFYLCASGTYEQYFGPGTRLTVT.

The chain links TRBV4-3 to TRBJ1-2; 8 nucleotides agree with TRBD1. Germline V gene data show CDR1 as LGHNA and CDR2 as YSLEER. The V segment lost 0 bases and the J segment 2 bases; nucleotides outside the gene matches: 5. This CDR3 is 16 amino acids long. CDR3 residues: CASSQDPNRGNYGYTF. CDR3 DNA: TGCGCCAGCAGCCAAGATCCCAACAGGGGGAACTATGGCTACACCTTC.